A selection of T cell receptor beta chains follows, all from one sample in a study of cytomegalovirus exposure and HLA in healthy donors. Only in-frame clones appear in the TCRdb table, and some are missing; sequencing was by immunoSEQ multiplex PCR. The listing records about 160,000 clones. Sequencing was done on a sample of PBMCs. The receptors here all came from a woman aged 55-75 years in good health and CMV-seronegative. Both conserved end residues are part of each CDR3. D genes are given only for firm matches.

CDR3nt: TGTGCCACCAGCAGAGACAGGGGGTACCAAGAGACCCAGTACTTC
CDR3aa: CATSRDRGYQETQYF
d_gene: TRBD1
j_gene: TRBJ2-5
v_gene: TRBV15

CDR3nt: TGTGCCAGCAGCTCATGGGGGCCCCACCCCCAGCAGTACTTC
CDR3aa: CASSSWGPHPQQYF
d_gene: -
j_gene: TRBJ2-5
v_gene: TRBV5-4

CDR3nt: TGCGCCAGCAGCTTGGCGGGACAGCCCACCGGGGAGCTGTTTTTT
CDR3aa: CASSLAGQPTGELFF
d_gene: TRBD1
j_gene: TRBJ2-2
v_gene: TRBV5-1

CDR3nt: TGTGCCAGCAGCTTAGCTCAGGGGGAGGCCTATAATTCACCCCTCCACTTT
CDR3aa: CASSLAQGEAYNSPLHF
d_gene: TRBD1
j_gene: TRBJ1-6
v_gene: TRBV7-9

CDR3nt: TGTGCCAGCAGCCCCCCACAGGGGTCCAGCTCCTACAATGAGCAGTTCTTC
CDR3aa: CASSPPQGSSSYNEQFF
d_gene: TRBD1
j_gene: TRBJ2-1
v_gene: TRBV7-9

CDR3nt: TGCGCCAGCAGCTTACAGGGGGCGAGAAATGAGCAGTTCTTC
CDR3aa: CASSLQGARNEQFF
d_gene: TRBD1
j_gene: TRBJ2-1
v_gene: TRBV5-1

CDR3nt: TGCGCCAGCAGCTCGGACAGGAGAAATCAGCCCCAGCATTTT
CDR3aa: CASSSDRRNQPQHF
d_gene: TRBD1
j_gene: TRBJ1-5
v_gene: TRBV5-1

CDR3nt: TGTGCCAGTAGTCCGTTTGGGACAGGGTACAATGAGCAGTTCTTC
CDR3aa: CASSPFGTGYNEQFF
d_gene: TRBD1
j_gene: TRBJ2-1
v_gene: TRBV19

CDR3nt: TGTGCCAGCAGCTTAGCCAGGTCTGACGGCTACACCTTC
CDR3aa: CASSLARSDGYTF
d_gene: -
j_gene: TRBJ1-2
v_gene: TRBV7-9

CDR3nt: TGTGCCAGCAGCATCCGGGACAGGCACTATGGCTACACCTTC
CDR3aa: CASSIRDRHYGYTF
d_gene: TRBD1
j_gene: TRBJ1-2
v_gene: TRBV5-5

CDR3nt: TGTGCCAGCAGCCCCCCAGGGATCACTGAAGCTTTCTTT
CDR3aa: CASSPPGITEAFF
d_gene: -
j_gene: TRBJ1-1
v_gene: TRBV14

CDR3nt: TGCGCCAGCAGCTACCGACAGGACACCGGGGAGCTGTTTTTT
CDR3aa: CASSYRQDTGELFF
d_gene: -
j_gene: TRBJ2-2
v_gene: TRBV5-1

CDR3nt: TGTGCCACCAAAGACGGGGGTGATTACGAGCAGTACTTC
CDR3aa: CATKDGGDYEQYF
d_gene: -
j_gene: TRBJ2-7
v_gene: TRBV19

CDR3nt: TGTGCCTGGAGTGTACGGGGGTATGAGCAGTTCTTC
CDR3aa: CAWSVRGYEQFF
d_gene: -
j_gene: TRBJ2-1
v_gene: TRBV30

CDR3nt: TGTGCCAGCAGCTGGACAGGAGCAGCCTCTGAAGCTTTCTTT
CDR3aa: CASSWTGAASEAFF
d_gene: TRBD1
j_gene: TRBJ1-1
v_gene: TRBV7-9

CDR3nt: TGCGCCAGCAGCTACGGGAGTACCGGGGAGCTGTTTTTT
CDR3aa: CASSYGSTGELFF
d_gene: -
j_gene: TRBJ2-2
v_gene: TRBV5-1

CDR3nt: TGTGCCAGCAGCTTGGACAGGGGTTACGAGCAGTACTTC
CDR3aa: CASSLDRGYEQYF
d_gene: TRBD1
j_gene: TRBJ2-7
v_gene: TRBV5-4

CDR3nt: TGTGCCAGCAGTTTAGGTCGGACAGTTGAGCAGTACTTC
CDR3aa: CASSLGRTVEQYF
d_gene: -
j_gene: TRBJ2-7
v_gene: TRBV27

CDR3nt: TGTGCCAGCTCACCATGGACAGGGAATGAAAAACTGTTTTTT
CDR3aa: CASSPWTGNEKLFF
d_gene: TRBD1
j_gene: TRBJ1-4
v_gene: TRBV18

CDR3nt: TGTGCCACCAGCATCGGGGGGGCCCTAGCCAAAAACATTCAGTACTTC
CDR3aa: CATSIGGALAKNIQYF
d_gene: TRBD2
j_gene: TRBJ2-4
v_gene: TRBV15

CDR3nt: TGTGCCAGCAGCACGGGTCTGAAAAATGGCTACACCTTC
CDR3aa: CASSTGLKNGYTF
d_gene: -
j_gene: TRBJ1-2
v_gene: TRBV6-5

CDR3nt: TGCGCCAGCAGCGCAAACAGGGGCCCTAATGAAAAACTGTTTTTT
CDR3aa: CASSANRGPNEKLFF
d_gene: TRBD1
j_gene: TRBJ1-4
v_gene: TRBV5-1

CDR3nt: TGTGCCAGCAGCCGAACTAGGCAAGAGCAGTACTTC
CDR3aa: CASSRTRQEQYF
d_gene: -
j_gene: TRBJ2-7
v_gene: TRBV2

CDR3nt: TGTGCCAGCAGCTTAAGGGGACTCGCCTACGAGCAGTACTTC
CDR3aa: CASSLRGLAYEQYF
d_gene: -
j_gene: TRBJ2-7
v_gene: TRBV7-2

CDR3nt: TGCGCCAGCAGCTCCGGGCGGGGGGAGGAAAAACTGTTTTTT
CDR3aa: CASSSGRGEEKLFF
d_gene: -
j_gene: TRBJ1-4
v_gene: TRBV5-1

CDR3nt: TGTGCCATCAGTGGGGTTACAGGGGGAACCAACACCGGGGAGCTGTTTTTT
CDR3aa: CAISGVTGGTNTGELFF
d_gene: TRBD1
j_gene: TRBJ2-2
v_gene: TRBV10-3

CDR3nt: TGTGCCAGCAGTTCCCTGGCCTCTGGAAACACCATATATTTT
CDR3aa: CASSSLASGNTIYF
d_gene: -
j_gene: TRBJ1-3
v_gene: TRBV27

CDR3nt: TGCGCCAGCAGCAGCCCTATTACAGGGAAATATGGCTATGGCTACACCTTC
CDR3aa: CASSSPITGKYGYGYTF
d_gene: -
j_gene: TRBJ1-2
v_gene: TRBV4-1

CDR3nt: TGCAGCGTTGGGTATCTCCTCGAGGAAGCTTTCTTT
CDR3aa: CSVGYLLEEAFF
d_gene: -
j_gene: TRBJ1-1
v_gene: TRBV29-1

CDR3nt: TGTGCCATCAGTGACCCCAGGGGGTCCAATGAGCAGTTCTTC
CDR3aa: CAISDPRGSNEQFF
d_gene: TRBD1
j_gene: TRBJ2-1
v_gene: TRBV10-3

CDR3nt: TGTGCCAGTAGTATGAATGCATGGCCCACCGGGGAGCTGTTTTTT
CDR3aa: CASSMNAWPTGELFF
d_gene: -
j_gene: TRBJ2-2
v_gene: TRBV19